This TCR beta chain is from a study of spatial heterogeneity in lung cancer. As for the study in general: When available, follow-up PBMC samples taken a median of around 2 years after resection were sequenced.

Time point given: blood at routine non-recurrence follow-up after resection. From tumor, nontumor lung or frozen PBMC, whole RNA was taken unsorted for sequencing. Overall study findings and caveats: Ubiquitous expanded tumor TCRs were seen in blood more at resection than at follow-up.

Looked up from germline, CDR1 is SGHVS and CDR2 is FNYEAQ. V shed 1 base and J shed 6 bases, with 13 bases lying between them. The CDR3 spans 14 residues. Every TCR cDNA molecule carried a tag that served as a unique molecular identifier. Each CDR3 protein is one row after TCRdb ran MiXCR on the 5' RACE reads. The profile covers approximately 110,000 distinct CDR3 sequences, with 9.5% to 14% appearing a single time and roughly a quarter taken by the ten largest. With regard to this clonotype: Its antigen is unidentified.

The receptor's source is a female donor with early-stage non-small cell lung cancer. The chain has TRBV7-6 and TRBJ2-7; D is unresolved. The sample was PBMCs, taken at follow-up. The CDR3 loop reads CASSLEPRGREQYF. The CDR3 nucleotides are TGTGCCAGCAGCTTAGAACCTCGCGGACGCGAGCAGTACTTC.